This T cell receptor (beta chain) was captured by sequencing in a study of shared clonotypes between healthy human individuals. As for this clone: No antigen is known for it.

Libraries were prepared by immunoSEQ multiplex PCR; TCRdb keeps only in-frame clonotypes and omits some of them. Of about 2 million clones listed, 85% to 95% are singletons. Study findings and constraints: Across a few donors, naive CD4 shared roughly 5%, naive CD8 more than 3%, memory CD4 roughly 2.5%, memory CD8 around 0.42%.

CD45RO-negative CD8 cells positively selected for CCR7 made up the naive population, which excluded terminally differentiated effector memory CD45RA+ cells. This TCR came from a man younger than 35 in good health. Sequencing was done on a sample of naive CD8+ T cells sorted from blood.

In DNA, the CDR3 is TGTGCCAGCTCACCACCGTCCAGCCTGGAGGAGTTCTTC. Translating it yields CASSPPSSLEEFF. This chain joins TRBV18 and TRBJ2-1, with D possibly matching TRBD2 (5 bases). CDR3 length equals 13 residues. Trimming took 0 bases from V and 14 from J, leaving 14 bases between them. Germline CDR1 reads KGHSH; CDR2 reads LQKENI.